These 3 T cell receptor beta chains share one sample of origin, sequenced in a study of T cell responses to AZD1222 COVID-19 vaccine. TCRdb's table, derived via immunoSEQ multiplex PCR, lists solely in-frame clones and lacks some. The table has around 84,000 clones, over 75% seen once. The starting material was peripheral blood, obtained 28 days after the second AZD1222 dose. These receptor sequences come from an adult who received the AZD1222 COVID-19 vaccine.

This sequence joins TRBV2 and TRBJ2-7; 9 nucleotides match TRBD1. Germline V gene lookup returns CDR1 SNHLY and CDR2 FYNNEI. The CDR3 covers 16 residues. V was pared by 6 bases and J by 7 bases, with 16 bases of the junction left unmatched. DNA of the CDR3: TGTGCCAGCAGCCTAACAGGGGGCGCCTTGGGAGGGGAGCAGTACTTC. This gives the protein CASSLTGGALGGEQYF.

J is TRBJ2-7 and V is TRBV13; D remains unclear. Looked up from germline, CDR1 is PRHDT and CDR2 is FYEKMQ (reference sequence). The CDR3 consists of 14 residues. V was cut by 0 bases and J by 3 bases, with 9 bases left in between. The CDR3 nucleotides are TGTGCCAGCAGCTTAGGGCAGGCTGGCTACGAGCAGTACTTC. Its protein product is CASSLGQAGYEQYF. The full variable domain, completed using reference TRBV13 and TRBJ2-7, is AAGVIQSPRHLIKEKRETATLKCYPIPRHDTVYWYQQGPGQDPQFLISFYEKMQSDKGSIPDRFSAQQFSDYHSELNMSSLELGDSALYFCASSLGQAGYEQYFGPGTRLTVT.

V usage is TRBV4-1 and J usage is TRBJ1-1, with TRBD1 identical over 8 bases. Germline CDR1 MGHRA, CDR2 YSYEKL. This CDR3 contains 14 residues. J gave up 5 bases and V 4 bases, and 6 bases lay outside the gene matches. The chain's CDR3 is CASSPAGQVTEAFF. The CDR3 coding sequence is TGCGCCAGCAGCCCCGCGGGACAGGTAACTGAAGCTTTCTTT.